This TCR beta chain was observed in a study of OX40 agonist ivuxolimab in advanced cancers. Regarding this clone: Its antigen remains unidentified.

Study outcomes and limitations: Also showing low normalized T-cell clonal expansion were some of the nonresponders.

Profiling relied on immunoSEQ multiplex PCR, and the TCRdb table lists in-frame clones only, not all of them. The table lists roughly 70,000 clones, around 82% of them singletons. Between the trimmed V and J ends, which lost 5 bases and 0 bases, there was a span of 14 bases. CDR3 length: 17 residues. CDR1 SEHNR and CDR2 FQNEAQ come from the germline V gene (reference sequence). The V and J genes are TRBV7-9 and TRBJ2-6; D may be TRBD2 (5 bases). The sequencing here drew on CD4+ or CD8+ T cells sorted from blood, taken in a trial of the OX40 agonist ivuxolimab. The receptor was isolated from an adult with an advanced solid tumor such as melanoma, head and neck, liver or kidney cancer. Written as DNA, the CDR3 is TGTGCCAGCAGCGCCCGTTCGGGGAGCTCTGGGGCCAACGTCCTGACTTTC. Translating it yields CASSARSGSSGANVLTF.